This T cell receptor beta chain was sequenced in a study of shared clonotypes between healthy human individuals. CD45RO-negative cells were positively selected for CCR7, leaving out terminally differentiated effector memory CD45RA+ cells. Germline lookup yields CDR1 SGHNT and CDR2 YYREEE (reference sequence). CDR3 size: 16 residues. V trimming: 4 bases; J trimming: 3 bases; junction bases outside the gene matches: 12. The assay was immunoSEQ multiplex PCR, and TCRdb's table has in-frame clones only and misses some. Seen here are some 2.1 million clones, around 96% observed once, and the top ten hold 0.85% to 1.3%.

The sequenced material came from naive CD8+ T cells sorted from blood. The J gene is TRBJ1-1, the V gene TRBV5-4, with 7 bases matching TRBD1. This TCR was sampled from a man in his late teens or twenties in good health. CDR3 sequence (DNA): TGTGCCAGCAGCCTCGGGGACCAGGGGGACTACACTGAAGCTTTCTTT. The encoded protein is CASSLGDQGDYTEAFF.